The source of this T cell receptor (beta chain) is a study of tumor-infiltrating lymphocytes in primary liver carcinoma. This CDR3 comprises 15 residues. In germline, CDR1 is LNHDA, CDR2 SQIVND (reference sequence). Co-extraction yielded RNA and DNA from 20-30 mg of unsorted bulk tissue. Patients underwent surgical resection for primary liver carcinoma. No patient had received treatment, and all had chronic HBV infection. Concerning this clonotype: Its antigen is currently unknown. Mismatch with germline at one junction end may stem from a read error.

Overall study findings and caveats: Significantly larger top-250-clone fractions were found in tumors than in blood (p = 0.039).

The investigators made TCR beta cDNA from approximately 510 ng total RNA, using a constant-region primer. Three nested multiplex PCR rounds, a slightly modified ARM-PCR, produced the libraries for TCR beta. The first two PCR rounds used TRBV1-TRBV30 primers with a Cbeta primer, 10 cycles each. TCRdb processed the multiplex PCR reads anew with MiXCR; each CDR3 protein has one entry. The table lists roughly 100,000 distinct CDR3 sequences, approximately 80% of them singletons. Specimen: liver tumor tissue from sampling region 3. Subset here: tumor region T3, left-lateral pole. The chain has TRBV19 and TRBJ1-1; 7 bases agree with TRBD1. The sequence derives from a man aged 35 to 55 with primary liver carcinoma and hepatitis B virus infection. The CDR3 region has the DNA TGTGCCAGTAGTATTCGCCAGGGGGTCGTCACTGTAGCTTTCTTT. It codes for CASSIRQGVVTVAFF.